Listed below are T cell receptor beta chains from one sample, sequenced in a study of monozygotic twins with inflammatory bowel disease. TCRdb reprocessed the 5' RACE reads, with one entry per CDR3 protein and no DNA. The sample's table shows 200,000 to 250,000 distinct CDR3 sequences. The sequenced material came from blood. Source of these receptors: a human donor with ulcerative colitis or Crohn's disease, or a healthy co-twin of an affected twin (not recorded which). Both conserved end residues are part of each CDR3. The order of the fields is V gene, J gene, CDR3 protein.

TRBV19,TRBJ2-5,CASSPSPGAQYF
TRBV25-1,TRBJ2-5,CASSEGAGSYQETQYF
TRBV4-3,TRBJ1-5,CASSQRLGDQPQHF
TRBV6-1,TRBJ2-2,CASSDRTTNTGELFF
TRBV28,TRBJ1-6,CASSFYVHSPLHF
TRBV18,TRBJ2-3,CASSQTGSSTDTQYF
TRBV20-1,TRBJ2-7,CSARDLKDSLYEQYF
TRBV3-1,TRBJ2-3,CASAVRGTDTQYF
TRBV6-2/TRBV6-3,TRBJ2-5,CASSTGLRTQYF
TRBV11-1,TRBJ1-1,CASSPRTGALNTEAFF
TRBV18,TRBJ2-5,CASSPVHSVETQYF
TRBV11-2,TRBJ2-7,CASSLVWPEQYF
TRBV19,TRBJ2-1,CASSIGAAWDDNEQFF
TRBV27,TRBJ1-1,CASSLGSGAEAFF
TRBV5-1,TRBJ1-2,CASSLPYSNYGYTF
TRBV5-1,TRBJ1-5,CASSLATGGNQPQHF
TRBV5-1,TRBJ1-1,CASSSNPGQGRNTEAFF
TRBV9,TRBJ2-1,CASSVESGGYNEQFF
TRBV2,TRBJ1-2,CASTPRDRGDYGYTF
TRBV6-5,TRBJ2-7,CASTPLGGCEQYF
TRBV12-3/TRBV12-4,TRBJ1-2,CASSIAGIDGYTF
TRBV9,TRBJ1-2,CASSVWDRDGYTF
TRBV12-3/TRBV12-4,TRBJ1-6,CASSGQARAPLHF
TRBV7-2,TRBJ2-1,CASSPGQGVDEQFF
TRBV30,TRBJ1-6,CAWSVAQGISPLHF
TRBV6-1,TRBJ2-2,CASDTGTGELFF
TRBV18,TRBJ1-6,CASSPKEVLSYNSPLHF
TRBV6-6,TRBJ2-5,CASRRDRETQYF
TRBV12-3/TRBV12-4,TRBJ2-3,CASSLGGVVTDTQYF
TRBV20-1,TRBJ2-7,CSTRTGSSYEQYF